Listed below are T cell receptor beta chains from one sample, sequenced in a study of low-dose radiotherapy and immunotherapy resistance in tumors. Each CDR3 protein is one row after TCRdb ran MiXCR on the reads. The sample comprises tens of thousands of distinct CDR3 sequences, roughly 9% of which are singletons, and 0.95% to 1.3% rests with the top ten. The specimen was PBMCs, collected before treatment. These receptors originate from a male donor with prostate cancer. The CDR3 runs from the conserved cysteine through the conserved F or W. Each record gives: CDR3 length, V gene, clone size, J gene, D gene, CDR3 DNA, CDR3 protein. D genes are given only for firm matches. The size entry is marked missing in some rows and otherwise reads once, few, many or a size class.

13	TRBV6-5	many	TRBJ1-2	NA	TGTGCCAGCAGTTACTCGATGTCCATCGGCTACACCTTC	CASSYSMSIGYTF
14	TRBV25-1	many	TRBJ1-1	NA	TGTGCCAGCAGTGAAGGTTTGTGGGGGACTGAAGCTTTCTTT	CASSEGLWGTEAFF
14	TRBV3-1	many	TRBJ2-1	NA	TGTGCCAGCAGCCAAGATCTGGGGATTAGTGAGCAGTTCTTC	CASSQDLGISEQFF
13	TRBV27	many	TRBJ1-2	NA	TGTGCCAGCAGTTTGAGGGCTGGCTATGGCTACACCTTC	CASSLRAGYGYTF
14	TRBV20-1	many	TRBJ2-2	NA	TGCAGTGCTCGAAAGGGTGGTAGCACCGGGGAGCTGTTTTTT	CSARKGGSTGELFF
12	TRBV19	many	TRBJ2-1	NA	TGTGCCAGGCCCCTAGTGTTACATGAGCAGTTCTTC	CARPLVLHEQFF
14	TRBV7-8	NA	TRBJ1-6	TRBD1	TGTGCCAGCAGCGCGGACAGGGTAAAGTCACCCCTCCACTTT	CASSADRVKSPLHF
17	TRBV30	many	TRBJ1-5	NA	TGTGCCTGGAGTCGGGAGCAGCAGGGACTTAGCAATCAGCCCCAGCATTTT	CAWSREQQGLSNQPQHF
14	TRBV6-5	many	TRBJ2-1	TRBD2	TGTGCCAGCCTCGGGGCTAGCGGGAGCAATGAGCAGTTCTTC	CASLGASGSNEQFF
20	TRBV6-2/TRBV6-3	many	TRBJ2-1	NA	TGTGCCAGCAAAATGGTTCCGGCAGGGACCCTGGGAAGCTCCTACAATGAGCAGTTCTTC	CASKMVPAGTLGSSYNEQFF
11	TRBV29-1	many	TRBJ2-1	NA	TGCAGCGCTACCTCCCCTTTGGAGCAGTTCTTC	CSATSPLEQFF
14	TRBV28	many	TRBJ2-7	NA	TGTGCCAGCACCCTAGCTGGTTACGGCTACGAGCAGTACTTC	CASTLAGYGYEQYF
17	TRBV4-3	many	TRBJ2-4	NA	TGCGCCAGCAGCCAAGGGATGACAGGACTAGCCAAAAACATTCAGTACTTC	CASSQGMTGLAKNIQYF
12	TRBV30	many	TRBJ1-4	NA	TGTGCCTGGAGCCGACATAATGAAAAACTGTTTTTT	CAWSRHNEKLFF
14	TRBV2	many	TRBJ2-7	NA	TGTGCCAGCAGAGAGGACGGGGCCTCCTACGAGCAGTACTTC	CASREDGASYEQYF
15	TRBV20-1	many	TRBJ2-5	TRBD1	TGCAGTGCTAGAGATCCTGGACAGGGGGAGGAGACCCAGTACTTC	CSARDPGQGEETQYF
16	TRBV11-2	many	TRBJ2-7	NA	TGTGCCAGCAGCCCCAAACGGGACGGGCTAGCGTACGAGCAGTACTTC	CASSPKRDGLAYEQYF
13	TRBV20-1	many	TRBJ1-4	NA	TGCAGTGCCAAGGCTTGGACTAATGAAAAACTGTTTTTT	CSAKAWTNEKLFF
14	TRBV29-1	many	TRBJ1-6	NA	TGCAGCGCCCAGGAGAGCTCCTATAATTCACCCCTCCACTTT	CSAQESSYNSPLHF
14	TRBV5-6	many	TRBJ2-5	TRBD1	TGTGCCAGCAGAAAGGGACAGAGCCAAGAGACCCAGTACTTC	CASRKGQSQETQYF
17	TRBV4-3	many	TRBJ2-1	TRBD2	TGCGCCAGCAGCCAAGATCCAGGACTAGCCTCCTACAATGAGCAGTTCTTC	CASSQDPGLASYNEQFF
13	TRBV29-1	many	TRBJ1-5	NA	TGCAGCGTTGGAGCGGACAGAAATCAGCCCCAGCATTTT	CSVGADRNQPQHF
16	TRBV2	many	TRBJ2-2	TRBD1	TGTGCCAGCATCAGTCCCGGGACAGGGAACACCGGGGAGCTGTTTTTT	CASISPGTGNTGELFF
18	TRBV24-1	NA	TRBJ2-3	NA	TGTGCCACCAGTGCCCCCGGAGCCCCGGGACAACCCACAGATACGCAGTATTTT	CATSAPGAPGQPTDTQYF
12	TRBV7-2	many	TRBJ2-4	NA	TGTGCCAGCAGCCAAACGAAGTACATTCAGTACTTC	CASSQTKYIQYF
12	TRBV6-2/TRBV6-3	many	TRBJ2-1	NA	TGTGCCAGCAGGCTACAACGGCGTGAGCAGTTCTTC	CASRLQRREQFF
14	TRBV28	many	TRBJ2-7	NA	TGTGCCAGCAGTTCCGGCCCCCCAACAGACGAGCAGTACTTC	CASSSGPPTDEQYF
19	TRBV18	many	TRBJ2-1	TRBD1	TGTGCCAGCTCACCACCCATCAGGGGGTTCCTCTCCGATAAGAATGAGCAGTTCTTC	CASSPPIRGFLSDKNEQFF